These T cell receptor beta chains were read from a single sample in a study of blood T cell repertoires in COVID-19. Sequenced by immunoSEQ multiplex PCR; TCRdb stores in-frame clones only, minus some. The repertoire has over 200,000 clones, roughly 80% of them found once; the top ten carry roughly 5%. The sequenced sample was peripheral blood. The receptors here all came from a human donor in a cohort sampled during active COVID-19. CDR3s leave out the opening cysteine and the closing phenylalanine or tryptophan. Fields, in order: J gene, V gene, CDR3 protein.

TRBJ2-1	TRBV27	ASSPMEAGRTLSYNEQF
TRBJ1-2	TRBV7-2	ASANRGGTGYT
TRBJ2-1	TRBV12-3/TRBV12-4	ASWDRYNEQF
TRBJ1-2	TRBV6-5	ASSYSSGQTLYGYT
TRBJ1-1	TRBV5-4	ASSLARTVNTEAF
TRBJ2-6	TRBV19	ASPPVRGSSGANVLT
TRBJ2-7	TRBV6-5	ASSRRQSLYEQY
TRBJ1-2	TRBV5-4	ASSLAGANYGYT
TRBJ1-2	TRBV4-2	ASSQDRSADSYGYT
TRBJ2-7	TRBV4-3	ASSQDPQLGEQY
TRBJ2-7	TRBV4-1	ASRGTGVYEQY
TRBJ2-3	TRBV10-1	ASSPLDRTSTDTQY
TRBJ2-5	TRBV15	ATSRDHPTGQGSVTQY
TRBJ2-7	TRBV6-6	ASRGLAGEAREQY
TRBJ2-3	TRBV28	ASSFGTSRTDTQY
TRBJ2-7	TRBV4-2	ASSQVGQGSYEQY
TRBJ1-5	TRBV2	ASRGTGGTGSNQPQH
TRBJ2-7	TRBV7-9	ASRHASGSSYEQY
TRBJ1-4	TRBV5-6	ASSLDRGAEKLF
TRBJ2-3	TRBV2	ASSRTSGRADTQY
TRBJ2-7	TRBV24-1	ATKLGPGYERDYYEQY
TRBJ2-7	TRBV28	ASSSGTGFYEQY
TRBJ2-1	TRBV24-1	ATSVIGQGYNEQF
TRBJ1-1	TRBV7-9	ASSFPGSMNTEAF
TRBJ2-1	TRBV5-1	ASSEVAGRVRNEQF
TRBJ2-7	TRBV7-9	ASSPPLQFEQY
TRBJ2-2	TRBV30	AWSDGVNTGELF
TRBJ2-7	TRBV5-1	ASSYDRNEQY
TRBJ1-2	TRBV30	AWSPPGYALRGYT
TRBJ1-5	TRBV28	ASKAGVWGNQPQH
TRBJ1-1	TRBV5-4	ASSLETGLLLGNTEAF
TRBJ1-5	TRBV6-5	ASAGRGNQPQH
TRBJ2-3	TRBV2	ASSRRLAGGTDTQY
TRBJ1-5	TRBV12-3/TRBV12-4	ASSFRGQPQH
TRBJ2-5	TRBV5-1	ASSDTSGSETQY
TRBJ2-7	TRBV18	ASSRGQGAGEQY
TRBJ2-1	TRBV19	ASSYLPDSNNEQF
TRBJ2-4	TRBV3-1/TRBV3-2	ASSQEPLAGLVKNIQY
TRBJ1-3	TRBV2	ASSELGGAYTIY
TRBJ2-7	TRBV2	ASSRDRVHEQY
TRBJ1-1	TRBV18	ASSPDRATEAF
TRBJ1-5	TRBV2	ASSEFPGTGVGYSNQPQH
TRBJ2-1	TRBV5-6	ASSRRLAGSNEQF
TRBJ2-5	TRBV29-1	SVISGRGETQY
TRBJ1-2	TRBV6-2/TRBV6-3	ASSYSIQGRDYGYT
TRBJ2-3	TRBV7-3	ASSLGQDTDTQY
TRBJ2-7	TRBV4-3	ASSQVGGRDEQY
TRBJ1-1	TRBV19	ASSIDRGATEAF
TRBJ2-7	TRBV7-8	ASSLGPGQGNEQY
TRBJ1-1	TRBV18	ASSLSPGQGNTEAF
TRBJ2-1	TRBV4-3	ASSSLSAGHYNEQF